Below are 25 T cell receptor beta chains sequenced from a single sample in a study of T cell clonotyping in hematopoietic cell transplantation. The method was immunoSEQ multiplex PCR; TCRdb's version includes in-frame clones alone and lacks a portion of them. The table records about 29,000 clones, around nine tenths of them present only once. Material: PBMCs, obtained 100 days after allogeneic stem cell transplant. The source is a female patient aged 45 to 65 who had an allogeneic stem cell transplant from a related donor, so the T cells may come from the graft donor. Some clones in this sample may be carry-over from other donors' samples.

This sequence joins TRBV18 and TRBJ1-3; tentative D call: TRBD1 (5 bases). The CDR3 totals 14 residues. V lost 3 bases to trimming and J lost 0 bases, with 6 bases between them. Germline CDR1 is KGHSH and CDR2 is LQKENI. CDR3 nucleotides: TGTGCCAGCTCACCGACAGACTCTGGAAACACCATATATTTT. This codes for CASSPTDSGNTIYF.

The CDR3 sequence: CASSSAGGFGETQYF. Written as DNA, the CDR3 is TGTGCCAGCAGCTCAGCGGGGGGGTTTGGGGAGACCCAGTACTTC. V and J are TRBV7-2 and TRBJ2-5, with 10 bases lining up with TRBD2. In germline, CDR1 is SGHTA, CDR2 FQGNSA. CDR3 length: 15 residues. Unmatched junction bases numbered 7, after V lost 4 bases and J lost 5 bases.

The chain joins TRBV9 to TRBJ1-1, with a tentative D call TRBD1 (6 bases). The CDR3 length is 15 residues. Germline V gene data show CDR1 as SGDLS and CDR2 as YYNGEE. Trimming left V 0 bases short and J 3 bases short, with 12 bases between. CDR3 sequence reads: CASSVEPGVHTEAFF. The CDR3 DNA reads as TGTGCCAGCAGCGTAGAGCCAGGGGTGCACACTGAAGCTTTCTTT.

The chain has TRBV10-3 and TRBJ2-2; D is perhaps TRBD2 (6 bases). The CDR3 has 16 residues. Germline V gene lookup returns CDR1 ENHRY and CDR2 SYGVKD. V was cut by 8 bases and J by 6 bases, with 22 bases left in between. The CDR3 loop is CAIRGGGAGGSGELFF. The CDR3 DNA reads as TGTGCCATCCGAGGCGGAGGGGCGGGCGGGTCCGGGGAGCTGTTTTTT.

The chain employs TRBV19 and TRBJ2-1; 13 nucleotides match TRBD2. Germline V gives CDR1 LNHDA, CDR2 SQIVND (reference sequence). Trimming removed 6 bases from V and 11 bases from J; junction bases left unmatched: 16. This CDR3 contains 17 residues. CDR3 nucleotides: TGTGCCAGTAGATCACTAGCGGGGGGGCCAAGTTCGGGGCAGCAGTTCTTC. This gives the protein CASRSLAGGPSSGQQFF.

CDR3 coding DNA: TGTGCCAGCAGACCGTCTCGGGACTTCACAGATACGCAGTATTTT. It codes for CASRPSRDFTDTQYF. V gene TRBV6-6 combines with J gene TRBJ2-3, with a weak D call TRBD2 (6 bases). Germline assignment: CDR1 MNHNY and CDR2 SVGAGI (reference sequence). CDR3 length: 15 residues. Between the trimmed V and J ends, which lost 6 bases and 2 bases, there was a span of 15 bases.

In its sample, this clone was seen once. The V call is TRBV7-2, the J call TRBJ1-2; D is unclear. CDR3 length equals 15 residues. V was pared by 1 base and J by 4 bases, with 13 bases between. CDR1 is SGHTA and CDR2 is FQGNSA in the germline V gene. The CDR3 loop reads CASSLGGDMSYGYTF. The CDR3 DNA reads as TGTGCCAGCAGCTTAGGAGGTGACATGAGCTATGGCTACACCTTC.

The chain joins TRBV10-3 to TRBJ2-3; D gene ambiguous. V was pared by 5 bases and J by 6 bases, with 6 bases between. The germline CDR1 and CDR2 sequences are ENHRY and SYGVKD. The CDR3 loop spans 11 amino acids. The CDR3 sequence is CAISFSDTQYF. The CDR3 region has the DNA TGTGCCATCAGTTTTTCGGATACGCAGTATTTT.

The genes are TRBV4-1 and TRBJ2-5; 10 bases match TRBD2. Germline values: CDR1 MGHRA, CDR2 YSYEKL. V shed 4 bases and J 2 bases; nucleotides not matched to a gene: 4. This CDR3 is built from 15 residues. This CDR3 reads CASSLQTSGQETQYF. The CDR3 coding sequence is TGCGCCAGCAGCCTACAGACTAGCGGGCAAGAGACCCAGTACTTC.

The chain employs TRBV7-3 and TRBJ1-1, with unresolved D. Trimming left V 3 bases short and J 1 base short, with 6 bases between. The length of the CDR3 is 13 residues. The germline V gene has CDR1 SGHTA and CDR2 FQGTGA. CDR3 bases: TGTGCCAGCAGCTTCGATCAGAACACTGAAGCTTTCTTT. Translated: CASSFDQNTEAFF. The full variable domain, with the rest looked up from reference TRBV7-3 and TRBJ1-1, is GAGVSQTPSNKVTEKGKYVELRCDPISGHTALYWYRQSLGQGPEFLIYFQGTGAADDSGLPNDRFFAVRPEGSVSTLKIQRTERGDSAVYLCASSFDQNTEAFFGQGTRLTVV.

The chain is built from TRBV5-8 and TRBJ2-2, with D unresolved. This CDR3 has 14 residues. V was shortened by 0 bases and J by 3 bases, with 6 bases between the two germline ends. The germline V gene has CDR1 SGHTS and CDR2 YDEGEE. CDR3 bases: TGTGCCAGCAGCTTGGGTCGGTACACCGGGGAGCTGTTTTTT. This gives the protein CASSLGRYTGELFF. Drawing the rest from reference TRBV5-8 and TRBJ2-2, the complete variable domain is EAGVTQSPTHLIKTRGQQATLRCSPISGHTSVYWYQQALGLGLQFLLWYDEGEERNRGNFPPRFSGRQFPNYSSELNVNALELEDSALYLCASSLGRYTGELFFGEGSRLTVL.

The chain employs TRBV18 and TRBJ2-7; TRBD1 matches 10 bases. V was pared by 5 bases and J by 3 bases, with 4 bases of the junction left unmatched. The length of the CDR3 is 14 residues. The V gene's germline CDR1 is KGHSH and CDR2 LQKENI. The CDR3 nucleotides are TGTGCCAGCTCATCAGGACAGGGGGGCTACGAGCAGTACTTC. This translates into CASSSGQGGYEQYF. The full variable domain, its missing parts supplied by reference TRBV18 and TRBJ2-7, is NAGVMQNPRHLVRRRGQEARLRCSPMKGHSHVYWYRQLPEEGLKFMVYLQKENIIDESGMPKERFSAEFPKEGPSILRIQQVVRGDSAAYFCASSSGQGGYEQYFGPGTRLTVT.

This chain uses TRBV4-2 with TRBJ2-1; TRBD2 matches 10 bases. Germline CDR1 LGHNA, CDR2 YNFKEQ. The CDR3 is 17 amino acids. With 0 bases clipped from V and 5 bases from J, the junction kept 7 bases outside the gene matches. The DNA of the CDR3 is TGTGCCAGCAGCCAAGAGGACGGAGCGGGGGGGCACAATGAGCAGTTCTTC. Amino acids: CASSQEDGAGGHNEQFF.

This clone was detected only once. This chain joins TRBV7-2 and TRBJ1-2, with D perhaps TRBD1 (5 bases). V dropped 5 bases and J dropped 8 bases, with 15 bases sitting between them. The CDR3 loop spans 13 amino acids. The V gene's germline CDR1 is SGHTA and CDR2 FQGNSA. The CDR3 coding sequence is TGTGCCAGCAGCCGCCTAGGGGTAGAAGGCTACACCTTC. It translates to CASSRLGVEGYTF.

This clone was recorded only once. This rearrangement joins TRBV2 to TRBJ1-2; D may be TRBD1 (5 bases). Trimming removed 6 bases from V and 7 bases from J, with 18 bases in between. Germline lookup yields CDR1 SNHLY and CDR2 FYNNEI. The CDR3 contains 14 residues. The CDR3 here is CASRDHAGSRGYTF. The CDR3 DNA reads TGTGCCAGCAGGGACCACGCAGGGAGCCGTGGCTACACCTTC.

The CDR3 sequence is CASSARGPNTGELFF. As DNA, the CDR3 is TGTGCCAGCAGCGCCAGGGGACCGAACACCGGGGAGCTGTTTTTT. The V gene is TRBV9, the J gene TRBJ2-2, with TRBD1 as a possible D gene (6 bases). The germline CDR1 and CDR2 sequences are SGDLS and YYNGEE. The V and J ends lost 3 bases and 0 bases respectively, with 9 bases between them. This CDR3 is 15 amino acids long. The full variable domain, with the rest looked up from reference TRBV9 and TRBJ2-2, is DSGVTQTPKHLITATGQRVTLRCSPRSGDLSVYWYQQSLDQGLQFLIQYYNGEERAKGNILERFSAQQFPDLHSELNLSSLELGDSALYFCASSARGPNTGELFFGEGSRLTVL.

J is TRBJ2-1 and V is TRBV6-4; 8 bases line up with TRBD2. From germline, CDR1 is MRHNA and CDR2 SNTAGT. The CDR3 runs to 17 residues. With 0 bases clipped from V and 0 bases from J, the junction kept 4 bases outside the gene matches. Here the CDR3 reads CASSDSRRGGSYNEQFF. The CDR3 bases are TGTGCCAGCAGTGACTCGAGACGGGGGGGCTCCTACAATGAGCAGTTCTTC.

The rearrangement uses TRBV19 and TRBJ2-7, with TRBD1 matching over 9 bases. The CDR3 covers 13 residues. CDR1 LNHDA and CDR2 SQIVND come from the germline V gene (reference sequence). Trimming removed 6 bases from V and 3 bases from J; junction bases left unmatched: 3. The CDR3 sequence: CASRRTGVYEQYF. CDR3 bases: TGTGCCAGTAGAAGGACAGGGGTCTACGAGCAGTACTTC.

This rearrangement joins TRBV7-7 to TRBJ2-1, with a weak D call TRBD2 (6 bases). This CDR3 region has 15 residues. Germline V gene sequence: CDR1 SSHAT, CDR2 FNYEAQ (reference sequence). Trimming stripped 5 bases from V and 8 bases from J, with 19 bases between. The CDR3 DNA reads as TGTGCCAGCAGCCAAGGGAGCGGGCTAGGCGATGAGCAGTTCTTC. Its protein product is CASSQGSGLGDEQFF.

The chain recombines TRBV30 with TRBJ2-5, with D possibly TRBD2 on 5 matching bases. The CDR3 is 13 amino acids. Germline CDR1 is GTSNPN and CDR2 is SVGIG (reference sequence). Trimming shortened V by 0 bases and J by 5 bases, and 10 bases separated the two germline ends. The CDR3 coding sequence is TGTGCCTGGAGTGTACGGGAAGGCGAGACCCAGTACTTC. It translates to CAWSVREGETQYF.

The CDR3 protein is CASSLDRNYGYTF. Written as DNA, the CDR3 is TGCGCCAGCAGCTTGGACCGAAACTATGGCTACACCTTC. The chain recombines TRBV5-1 with TRBJ1-2; no clear D gene. CDR1 is SGHRS and CDR2 is YFSETQ in the germline V gene. V was cut by 0 bases and J by 2 bases, with 5 bases left in between. The CDR3 runs 13 residues. Full variable domain (missing parts from reference TRBV5-1 and TRBJ1-2): KAGVTQTPRYLIKTRGQQVTLSCSPISGHRSVSWYQQTPGQGLQFLFEYFSETQRNKGNFPGRFSGRQFSNSRSEMNVSTLELGDSALYLCASSLDRNYGYTFGSGTRLTVV.

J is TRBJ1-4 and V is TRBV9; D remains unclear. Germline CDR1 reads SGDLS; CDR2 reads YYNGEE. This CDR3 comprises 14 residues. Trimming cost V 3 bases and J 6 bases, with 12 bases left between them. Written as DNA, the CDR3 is TGTGCCAGCAGCGCCCGAACTGTGGATGAAAAACTGTTTTTT. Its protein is CASSARTVDEKLFF.

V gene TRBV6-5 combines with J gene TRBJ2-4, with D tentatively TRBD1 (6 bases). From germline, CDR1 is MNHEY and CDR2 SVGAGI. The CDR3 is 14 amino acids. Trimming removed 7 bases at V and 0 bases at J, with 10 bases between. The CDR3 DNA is TGTGCCAGCAATCGAGGGGGAGCCAAAAACATTCAGTACTTC. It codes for CASNRGGAKNIQYF.

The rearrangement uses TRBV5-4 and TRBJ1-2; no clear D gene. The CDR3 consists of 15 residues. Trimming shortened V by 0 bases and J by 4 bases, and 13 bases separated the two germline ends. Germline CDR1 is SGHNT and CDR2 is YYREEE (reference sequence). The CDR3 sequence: CASSLGQQKSYGYTF. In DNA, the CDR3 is TGTGCCAGCAGCTTGGGACAACAAAAGAGCTATGGCTACACCTTC.

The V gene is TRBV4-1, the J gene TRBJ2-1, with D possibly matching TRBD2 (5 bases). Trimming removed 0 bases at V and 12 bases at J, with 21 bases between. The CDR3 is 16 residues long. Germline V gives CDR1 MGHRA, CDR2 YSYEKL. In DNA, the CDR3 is TGCGCCAGCAGCCAAGATTCAGCCTCCCCAACTAGTGGGCAGTTCTTC. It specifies CASSQDSASPTSGQFF.